Below are 18 T cell receptor beta chains sequenced from a single sample in a study of T-cell memory formation after mild COVID-19. MiXCR was run by TCRdb on the 5' RACE reads, yielding one entry per CDR3 protein. The sample has more than 400,000 distinct CDR3 sequences; 18% are singletons. Sequenced material: PBMCs or a T cell subset sorted from them (not recorded which). The receptors originated from an adult woman who had mild COVID-19 (a few samples of this study predate the infection). Cell type and time point are not known.

This clonotype was recorded a few times. This chain uses TRBV7-9 with TRBJ1-4, with D hard to call. V shed 7 bases and J shed 3 bases, with 12 bases lying between them. From germline, CDR1 is SEHNR and CDR2 FQNEAQ (reference sequence). There are 14 residues in the CDR3. CDR3 sequence (DNA): TGTGCCAGCACCAACCGGGCCTCTAATGAAAAACTGTTTTTT. This translates into CASTNRASNEKLFF. Complete variable domain (other parts from reference TRBV7-9 and TRBJ1-4): DTGVSQNPRHKITKRGQNVTFRCDPISEHNRLYWYRQTLGQGPEFLTYFQNEAQLEKSRLLSDRFSAERPKGSFSTLEIQRTEQGDSAMYLCASTNRASNEKLFFGSGTQLSVL.

The V and J genes are TRBV9 and TRBJ2-3, with 10 bases aligning to TRBD2. CDR3 size: 16 residues. Trimming removed 0 bases from V and 2 bases from J; junction bases left unmatched: 3. Germline V gene sequence: CDR1 SGDLS, CDR2 YYNGEE. DNA for the CDR3: TGTGCCAGCAGCGTAGAGCGGGGGGGGGTCACAGATACGCAGTATTTT. Protein: CASSVERGGVTDTQYF. The full variable domain, completed using reference TRBV9 and TRBJ2-3, is DSGVTQTPKHLITATGQRVTLRCSPRSGDLSVYWYQQSLDQGLQFLIQYYNGEERAKGNILERFSAQQFPDLHSELNLSSLELGDSALYFCASSVERGGVTDTQYFGPGTRLTVL.

The rearrangement joins TRBV29-1 to TRBJ1-2, with 12 positions matching TRBD1. The CDR3 is 13 residues long. Germline CDR1 SQVTM, CDR2 ANQGSEA. J was trimmed by 7 bases and V by 5 bases; bases with no gene match: 5. The CDR3 protein is CSVTGQGAGGYTF. The CDR3 DNA reads TGCAGCGTTACGGGACAGGGGGCTGGTGGCTACACCTTC.

This clonotype was recorded many times. The chain couples TRBV11-2 to TRBJ2-2; no clear D gene. V was shortened by 5 bases and J by 1 base, with 11 bases between the two germline ends. The CDR3 runs to 15 residues. Germline V gene data show CDR1 as SGHAT and CDR2 as FQNNGV. This CDR3 is CASSPLLGNTGELFF. The CDR3 DNA reads as TGTGCCAGCAGCCCATTGTTGGGGAACACCGGGGAGCTGTTTTTT.

The J gene is TRBJ2-2, the V gene TRBV24-1; TRBD2 aligns across 7 bases. This CDR3 has 14 amino acids. The germline CDR1 and CDR2 sequences are KGHDR and SFDVKD. J gave up 7 bases and V 4 bases, and 5 bases lay outside the gene matches. CDR3 loop: CATSERENGGELFF. The CDR3 coding sequence is TGTGCCACCAGTGAGCGGGAGAACGGCGGGGAGCTGTTTTTT.

V gene TRBV7-9 combines with J gene TRBJ2-4; 7 bases are shared with TRBD1. This CDR3 is built from 17 residues. After removal of 1 base from V and 2 bases from J, the junction contained 8 bases not matched to a gene. Germline CDR1 is SEHNR and CDR2 is FQNEAQ (reference sequence). The CDR3 nucleotides are TGTGCCAGCAGCTTAGGAGGGGGCACAAGGACCAAAAACATTCAGTACTTC. Protein product: CASSLGGGTRTKNIQYF. The variable domain in full, with the rest retrieved from reference TRBV7-9 and TRBJ2-4, is DTGVSQNPRHKITKRGQNVTFRCDPISEHNRLYWYRQTLGQGPEFLTYFQNEAQLEKSRLLSDRFSAERPKGSFSTLEIQRTEQGDSAMYLCASSLGGGTRTKNIQYFGAGTRLSVL.

The genes are TRBV20-1 and TRBJ2-3; 8 bases are a match to TRBD2. V was clipped by 2 bases and J by 6 bases; unmatched bases: 10. CDR1 and CDR2 from the germline V gene are DFQATT and SNEGSKA (reference sequence). The CDR3 is 15 amino acids. The CDR3, as DNA: TGCAGTGCTAGACCAGCGGGGGAGTCCCGCGATACGCAGTATTTT. This encodes CSARPAGESRDTQYF.

The chain joins TRBV28 to TRBJ1-1, with D unclear. Germline-derived CDR1 and CDR2 are MDHEN and SYDVKM. Between the trimmed V and J ends, which lost 6 bases and 7 bases, there was a span of 12 bases. The length of the CDR3 is 12 residues. In DNA form, the CDR3 reads TGTGCCAGCAGCCTCACCCCAAGTGAAGCTTTCTTT. Its translation is CASSLTPSEAFF.

This clonotype occurred many times. This chain links TRBV5-6 with TRBJ1-1; D unresolved. Germline V CDR1 and CDR2: SGHDT, YYEEEE. Trimming removed 3 bases at V and 1 base at J, with 16 bases between. The CDR3 has 16 amino acids. CDR3 region: CASSSVGGGRNTEAFF. The DNA of the CDR3 is TGTGCCAGCAGCTCCGTTGGAGGCGGGAGGAACACTGAAGCTTTCTTT. The whole variable domain, remainder taken from reference TRBV5-6 and TRBJ1-1, is DAGVTQSPTHLIKTRGQQVTLRCSPKSGHDTVSWYQQALGQGPQFIFQYYEEEERQRGNFPDRFSGHQFPNYSSELNVNALLLGDSALYLCASSSVGGGRNTEAFFGQGTRLTVV.

This clonotype has at least ten counts. CDR3 sequence: CASSTRTSETQYF. The CDR3 DNA is TGTGCCAGCAGTACCCGGACTTCGGAGACCCAGTACTTC. This sequence joins TRBV12-3 or TRBV12-4 and TRBJ2-5, with D possibly being TRBD2 (5 bases). The V end was cut by 5 bases, the J end by 5 bases, with 12 bases between. CDR3 length equals 13 residues.

This clonotype was recorded a few times. The genes are TRBV20-1 and TRBJ1-5; tentative D call: TRBD1 (5 bases). Germline V CDR1 and CDR2: DFQATT, SNEGSKA (reference sequence). CDR3 size: 13 residues. V shed 0 bases and J shed 6 bases, with 9 bases lying between them. Here the CDR3 DNA reads TGCAGTGCTAGAGATCTAGGGGTTCAGCCCCAGCATTTT. The encoded protein is CSARDLGVQPQHF.

The V call is TRBV23-1, the J call TRBJ2-1; D is ambiguous. TRBV23-1 is an ORF for which the function is uncertain. V shed 4 bases and J shed 8 bases, with 18 bases lying between them. This CDR3 region has 15 residues. CDR3: CASSPSETPEDEQFF. The DNA for the CDR3 is TGCGCCAGCAGTCCGTCCGAGACCCCCGAGGATGAGCAGTTCTTC.

The genes are TRBV30 and TRBJ1-1; 7 bases are a match to TRBD1. This CDR3 region has 15 residues. J gave up 1 base and V 0 bases, and 5 bases lay outside the gene matches. Germline CDR1 reads GTSNPN; CDR2 reads SVGIG (reference sequence). The CDR3 loop is CAWSVRRQGNTEAFF. Written as DNA, the CDR3 is TGTGCCTGGAGTGTACGCCGACAGGGGAACACTGAAGCTTTCTTT.

The rearrangement links TRBV6-1 to TRBJ2-5; tentative D call: TRBD2 (7 bases). Germline-derived CDR1 and CDR2 are MNHNS and SASEGT. The CDR3 extends over 16 amino acids. V dropped 2 bases and J dropped 7 bases, with 20 bases sitting between them. CDR3 nucleotides: TGTGCCAGCAGTGAAATCGTCGGGGGGCATACGGGGACCCAGTACTTC. Its translation is CASSEIVGGHTGTQYF.

This clonotype turned up a few times. This sequence joins TRBV7-6 and TRBJ1-1; D is uncertain. CDR3 size: 13 residues. Germline lookup yields CDR1 SGHVS and CDR2 FNYEAQ. V was clipped by 5 bases and J by 4 bases, with 11 bases between them. The CDR3 DNA follows: TGTGCCAGCAGCCGGGGTCGGGGCACTGAAGCTTTCTTT. It is translated as CASSRGRGTEAFF.

This sequence joins TRBV24-1 and TRBJ2-3; weak D call: TRBD2 (7 bases). Deletions cut 4 bases from V and 2 bases from J, with 15 bases between. Germline CDR1 is KGHDR and CDR2 is SFDVKD. This CDR3 spans 16 amino acids. The CDR3 nucleotides read TGTGCCACCAGTGAAGGACGGGGGGCCAACACAGATACGCAGTATTTT. It codes for CATSEGRGANTDTQYF.

This clonotype was observed at least ten times. The J gene is TRBJ1-1, the V gene TRBV27; D not certain. CDR1 and CDR2 from the germline V gene are MNHEY and SMNVEV (reference sequence). This CDR3 has 12 residues. The V and J ends lost 4 bases and 5 bases respectively, with 8 bases between them. In DNA form, the CDR3 reads TGTGCCAGCAGTTCTGGGAGTACTGAAGCTTTCTTT. As protein: CASSSGSTEAFF.

This clonotype was counted only a few times. V and J are TRBV29-1 and TRBJ1-1, with D tentatively TRBD1 (5 bases). CDR1 is SQVTM, CDR2 ANQGSEA, per germline. V was trimmed by 7 bases and J by 1 base, leaving 10 bases between them. This CDR3 comprises 12 residues. CDR3 in amino acids: CSALGPNTEAFF. The DNA for the CDR3 is TGCAGCGCCCTGGGACCGAACACTGAAGCTTTCTTT. Complete variable domain (other parts from reference TRBV29-1 and TRBJ1-1): SAVISQKPSRDICQRGTSLTIQCQVDSQVTMMFWYRQQPGQSLTLIATANQGSEATYESGFVIDKFPISRPNLTFSTLTVSNMSPEDSSIYLCSALGPNTEAFFGQGTRLTVV.